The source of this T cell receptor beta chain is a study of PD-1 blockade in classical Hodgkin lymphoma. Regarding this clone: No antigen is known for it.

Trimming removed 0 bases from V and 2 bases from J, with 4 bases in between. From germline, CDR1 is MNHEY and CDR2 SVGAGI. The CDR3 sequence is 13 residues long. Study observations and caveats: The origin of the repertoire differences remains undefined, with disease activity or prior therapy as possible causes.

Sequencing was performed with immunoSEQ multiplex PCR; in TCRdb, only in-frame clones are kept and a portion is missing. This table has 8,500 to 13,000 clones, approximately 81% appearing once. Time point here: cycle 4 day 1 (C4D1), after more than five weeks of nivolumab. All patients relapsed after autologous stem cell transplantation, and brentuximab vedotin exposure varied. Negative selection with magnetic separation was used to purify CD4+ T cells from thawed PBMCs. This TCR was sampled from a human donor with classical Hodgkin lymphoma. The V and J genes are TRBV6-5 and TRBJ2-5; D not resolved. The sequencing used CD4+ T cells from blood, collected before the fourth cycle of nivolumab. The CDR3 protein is CASSYSWQETQYF. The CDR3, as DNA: TGTGCCAGCAGTTACTCGTGGCAAGAGACCCAGTACTTC.